This TCR beta chain emerged from a study of CD8+CD57+ T cells in acquired aplastic anemia. Whoever was chosen for sequencing had shown CD8+CD57+ cell expansion by flow cytometry. Comment on this clonotype: Germline is not matched at one junction end, which may reflect a read error.

CDR1 is ENHRY, CDR2 SYGVKD, per germline. The CDR3 runs to 14 residues. Genomic DNA, the template, was used for profiling of the TCR beta VDJ and CDR3. TCRdb re-called the reads through MiXCR, storing one row per CDR3 protein. In the table there are about 160,000 distinct CDR3 sequences, around 43% of which are singletons. This TCR was sampled from a human donor with aplastic anemia. What was sequenced was sorted CD4+, CD8+, or CD8+CD57+ T cells (not recorded which) from PBMCs. The chain is built from TRBV10-3 and TRBJ1-2; the match to TRBD1 covers 7 bases. The CDR3 loop reads CASSASGQPYGYTF. CDR3 nucleotide sequence: TGTGCCAGCAGTGCTTCGGGACAGCCCTATGGCTACACCTTC.